A selection of T cell receptor beta chains follows, all from one sample in a study of spatial heterogeneity in lung cancer. TCRdb recomputed calls from the 5' RACE reads with MiXCR, one row per CDR3 protein. This repertoire shows fewer than 25,000 distinct CDR3 sequences, less than 5% found once; its top ten account for roughly 9.9%. The sample was lung tumor tissue, taken at surgery. These receptors came from a male donor with early-stage non-small cell lung cancer. Both conserved end residues are trimmed from each CDR3.

J gene: TRBJ2-7; V gene: TRBV7-2; CDR3 protein: ASSDDSYEQY
J gene: TRBJ1-1; V gene: TRBV29-1; CDR3 protein: SVGAGTTEAF
J gene: TRBJ2-3; V gene: TRBV4-2; CDR3 protein: ASSPHTGLETDTQY
J gene: TRBJ2-5; V gene: TRBV19; CDR3 protein: ASSISAVTETQY
J gene: TRBJ2-7; V gene: TRBV6-6; CDR3 protein: ASTLTGSRSSGEQY
J gene: TRBJ1-2; V gene: TRBV28; CDR3 protein: ASSLHGGGNYGYT
J gene: TRBJ1-5; V gene: TRBV28; CDR3 protein: ASSTRTGGRSNQPQH
J gene: TRBJ1-5; V gene: TRBV20-1; CDR3 protein: SADTGPNQPQH
J gene: TRBJ1-1; V gene: TRBV12-3/TRBV12-4; CDR3 protein: ASLATESTEAF
J gene: TRBJ2-1; V gene: TRBV19; CDR3 protein: ASSPQVGRAYNEQF
J gene: TRBJ2-3; V gene: TRBV28; CDR3 protein: ASRSTYRTVMY
J gene: TRBJ2-7; V gene: TRBV3-1; CDR3 protein: ASTLSGAYEQY
J gene: TRBJ2-7; V gene: TRBV4-1; CDR3 protein: ASSQGLAGAYEQY
J gene: TRBJ2-3; V gene: TRBV28; CDR3 protein: ASSGGRTDTQY
J gene: TRBJ2-1; V gene: TRBV15; CDR3 protein: ATSETSGGAGEQF
J gene: TRBJ2-7; V gene: TRBV6-5; CDR3 protein: ASRPHGFEGAPLFYEQY
J gene: TRBJ1-2; V gene: TRBV20-1; CDR3 protein: SADPTGSNGYT
J gene: TRBJ1-6; V gene: TRBV3-1; CDR3 protein: ASSRPGQGASPLH
J gene: TRBJ2-7; V gene: TRBV10-3; CDR3 protein: AISGQGSYEQY
J gene: TRBJ2-3; V gene: TRBV5-6; CDR3 protein: ASSYLEDTQY
J gene: TRBJ2-3; V gene: TRBV6-2/TRBV6-3; CDR3 protein: ASRRGSVRTDTQY
J gene: TRBJ2-7; V gene: TRBV7-9; CDR3 protein: ATSTGSLG
J gene: TRBJ1-1; V gene: TRBV3-1; CDR3 protein: ASSPNSIARPTEAF
J gene: TRBJ1-2; V gene: TRBV6-5; CDR3 protein: ASSYTPSGDYGYT
J gene: TRBJ2-7; V gene: TRBV18; CDR3 protein: ASSAGTSGIGKVTEQY
J gene: TRBJ1-5; V gene: TRBV5-6; CDR3 protein: ASSLREVKNQPQH
J gene: TRBJ2-7; V gene: TRBV4-2; CDR3 protein: ASSQESGTSYEQY
J gene: TRBJ1-2; V gene: TRBV3-1; CDR3 protein: ASSQTSHYGYT
J gene: TRBJ1-3; V gene: TRBV2; CDR3 protein: ASSGGYSGNTIY
J gene: TRBJ1-2; V gene: TRBV28; CDR3 protein: ASLMTRNYGYT
J gene: TRBJ1-6; V gene: TRBV10-2; CDR3 protein: ASSEKGRNLH
J gene: TRBJ1-1; V gene: TRBV6-2/TRBV6-3; CDR3 protein: ASSSRGNTEAF
J gene: TRBJ2-7; V gene: TRBV5-1; CDR3 protein: ASSDLAGGRGEQY
J gene: TRBJ2-3; V gene: TRBV24-1; CDR3 protein: ATSNAGGASDTQY
J gene: TRBJ2-5; V gene: TRBV28; CDR3 protein: ASSRPSTGQETQY
J gene: TRBJ1-5; V gene: TRBV7-2; CDR3 protein: ASSPQEDQPQH
J gene: TRBJ2-7; V gene: TRBV18; CDR3 protein: ASSETGGREQY
J gene: TRBJ2-3; V gene: TRBV24-1; CDR3 protein: ATSDLGGMGADTQY
J gene: TRBJ2-1; V gene: TRBV5-4; CDR3 protein: ASSSKRAEQF
J gene: TRBJ1-4; V gene: TRBV5-5; CDR3 protein: ASSFPGTTNEKLF
J gene: TRBJ1-2; V gene: TRBV20-1; CDR3 protein: SAIDRDPSLGGYT
J gene: TRBJ1-1; V gene: TRBV11-3; CDR3 protein: ASSPGQGQNTEAF
J gene: TRBJ2-7; V gene: TRBV20-1; CDR3 protein: SARTKTGTGRVHEQY
J gene: TRBJ2-1; V gene: TRBV10-3; CDR3 protein: AITQTGYRGEQF
J gene: TRBJ1-1; V gene: TRBV14; CDR3 protein: ASSQVSGATEAF
J gene: TRBJ1-1; V gene: TRBV5-1; CDR3 protein: ASTSTGNTEAF
J gene: TRBJ2-4; V gene: TRBV19; CDR3 protein: ASSMGGSLNIQY
J gene: TRBJ1-1; V gene: TRBV4-3; CDR3 protein: ASRGLMNTEAF